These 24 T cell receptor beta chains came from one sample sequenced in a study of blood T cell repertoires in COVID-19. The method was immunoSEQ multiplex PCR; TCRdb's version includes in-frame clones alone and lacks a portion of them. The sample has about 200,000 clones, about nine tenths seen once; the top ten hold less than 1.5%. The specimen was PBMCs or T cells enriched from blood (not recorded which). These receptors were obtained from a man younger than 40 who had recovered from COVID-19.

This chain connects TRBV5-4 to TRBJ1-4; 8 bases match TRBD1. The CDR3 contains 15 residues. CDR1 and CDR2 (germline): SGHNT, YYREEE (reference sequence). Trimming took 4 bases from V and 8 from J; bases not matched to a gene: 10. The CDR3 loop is CASSAAQGVREKLFF. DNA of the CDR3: TGTGCCAGCAGCGCCGCACAGGGGGTTAGAGAAAAACTGTTTTTT.

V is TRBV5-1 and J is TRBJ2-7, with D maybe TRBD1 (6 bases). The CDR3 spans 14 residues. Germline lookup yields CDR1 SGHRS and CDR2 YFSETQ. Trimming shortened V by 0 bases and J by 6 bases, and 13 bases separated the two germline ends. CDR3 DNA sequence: TGCGCCAGCAGCTTGGCCAAACAGGGTGGCGAGCAGTACTTC. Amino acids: CASSLAKQGGEQYF.

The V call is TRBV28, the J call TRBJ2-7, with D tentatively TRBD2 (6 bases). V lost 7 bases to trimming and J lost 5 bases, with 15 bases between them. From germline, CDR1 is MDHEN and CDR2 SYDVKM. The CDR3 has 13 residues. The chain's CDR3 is CASIPPGVNEQYF. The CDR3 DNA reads TGTGCCAGCATACCTCCGGGGGTAAACGAGCAGTACTTC.

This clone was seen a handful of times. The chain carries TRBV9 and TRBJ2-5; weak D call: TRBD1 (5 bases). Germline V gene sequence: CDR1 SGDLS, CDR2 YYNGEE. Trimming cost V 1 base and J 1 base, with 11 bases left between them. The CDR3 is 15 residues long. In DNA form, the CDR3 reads TGTGCCAGCAGCGTACAGGGAAGGCCCCAAGAGACCCAGTACTTC. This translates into CASSVQGRPQETQYF.

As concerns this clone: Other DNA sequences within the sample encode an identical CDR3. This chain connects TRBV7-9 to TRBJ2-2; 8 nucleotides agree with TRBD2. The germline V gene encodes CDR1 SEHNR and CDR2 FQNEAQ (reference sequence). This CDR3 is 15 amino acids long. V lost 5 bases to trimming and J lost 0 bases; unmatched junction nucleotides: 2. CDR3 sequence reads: CASSLSGANTGELFF. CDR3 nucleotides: TGTGCCAGCAGCCTTAGCGGGGCGAACACCGGGGAGCTGTTTTTT.

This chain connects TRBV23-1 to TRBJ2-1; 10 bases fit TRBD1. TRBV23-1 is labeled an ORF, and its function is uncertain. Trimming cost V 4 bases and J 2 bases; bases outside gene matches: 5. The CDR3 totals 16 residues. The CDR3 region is CASSPPGQGTYNEQFF. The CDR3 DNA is TGCGCCAGCAGTCCCCCGGGACAGGGGACCTACAATGAGCAGTTCTTC.

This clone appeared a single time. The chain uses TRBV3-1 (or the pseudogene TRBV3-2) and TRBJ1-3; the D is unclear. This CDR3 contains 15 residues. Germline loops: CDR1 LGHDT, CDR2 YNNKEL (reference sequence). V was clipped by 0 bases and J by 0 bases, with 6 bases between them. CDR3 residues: CASSQEGYSGNTIYF. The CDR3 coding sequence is TGTGCCAGCAGCCAAGAGGGCTACTCTGGAAACACCATATATTTT.

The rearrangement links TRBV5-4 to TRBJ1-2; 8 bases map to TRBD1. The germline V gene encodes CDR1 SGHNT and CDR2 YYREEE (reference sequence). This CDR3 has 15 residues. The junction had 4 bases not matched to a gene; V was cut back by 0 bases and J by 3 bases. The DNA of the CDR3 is TGTGCCAGCAGCTTGGGACAGGGGCGGGACTATGGCTACACCTTC. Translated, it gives CASSLGQGRDYGYTF.

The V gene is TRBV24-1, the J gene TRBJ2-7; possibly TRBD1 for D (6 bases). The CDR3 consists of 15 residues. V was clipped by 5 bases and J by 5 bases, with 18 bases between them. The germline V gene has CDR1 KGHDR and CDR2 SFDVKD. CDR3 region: CATSAGTLGEDEQYF. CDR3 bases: TGTGCCACCAGTGCCGGGACACTGGGTGAGGACGAGCAGTACTTC.

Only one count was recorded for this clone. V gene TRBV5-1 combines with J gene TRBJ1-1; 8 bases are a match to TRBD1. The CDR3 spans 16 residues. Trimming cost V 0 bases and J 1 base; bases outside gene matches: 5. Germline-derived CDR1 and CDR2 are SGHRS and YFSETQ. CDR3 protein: CASSLGRGTGNTEAFF. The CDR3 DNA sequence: TGCGCCAGCAGCTTGGGTCGGGGGACAGGGAACACTGAAGCTTTCTTT.

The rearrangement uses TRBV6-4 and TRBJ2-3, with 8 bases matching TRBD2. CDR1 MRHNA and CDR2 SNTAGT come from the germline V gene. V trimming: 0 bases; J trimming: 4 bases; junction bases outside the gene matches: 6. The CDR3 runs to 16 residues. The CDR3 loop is CASSDSIRGGADTQYF. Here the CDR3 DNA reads TGTGCCAGCAGTGACTCGATTCGGGGGGGTGCAGATACGCAGTATTTT.

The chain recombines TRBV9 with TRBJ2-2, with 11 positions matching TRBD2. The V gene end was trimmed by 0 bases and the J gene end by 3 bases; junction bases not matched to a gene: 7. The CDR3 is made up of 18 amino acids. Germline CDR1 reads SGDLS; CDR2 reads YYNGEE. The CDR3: CASSVGLAGGPDTGELFF. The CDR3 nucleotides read TGTGCCAGCAGCGTAGGGCTAGCGGGAGGCCCGGACACCGGGGAGCTGTTTTTT.

CDR3 sequence: CASSLPGTGDSPLHF. The CDR3 bases are TGTGCCAGCAGTTTACCTGGGACAGGGGATTCACCCCTCCACTTT. V gene TRBV28 combines with J gene TRBJ1-6; 10 bases fit TRBD1. Germline V gene lookup returns CDR1 MDHEN and CDR2 SYDVKM. There are 15 residues in the CDR3. After removal of 2 bases from V and 8 bases from J, the junction contained 3 bases not matched to a gene.

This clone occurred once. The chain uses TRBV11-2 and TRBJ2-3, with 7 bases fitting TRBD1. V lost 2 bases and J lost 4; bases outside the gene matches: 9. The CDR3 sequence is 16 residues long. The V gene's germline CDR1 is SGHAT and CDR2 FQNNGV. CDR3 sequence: CASSLLRQGVSDTQYF. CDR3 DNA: TGTGCCAGCAGCTTACTTCGACAGGGTGTCTCAGATACGCAGTATTTT.

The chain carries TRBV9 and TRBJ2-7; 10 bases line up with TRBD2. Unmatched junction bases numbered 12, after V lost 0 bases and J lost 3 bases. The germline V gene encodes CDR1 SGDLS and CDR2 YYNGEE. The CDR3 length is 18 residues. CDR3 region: CASSVEAGGPSNLYEQYF. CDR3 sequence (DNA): TGTGCCAGCAGCGTAGAAGCGGGAGGGCCATCGAATCTCTACGAGCAGTACTTC.

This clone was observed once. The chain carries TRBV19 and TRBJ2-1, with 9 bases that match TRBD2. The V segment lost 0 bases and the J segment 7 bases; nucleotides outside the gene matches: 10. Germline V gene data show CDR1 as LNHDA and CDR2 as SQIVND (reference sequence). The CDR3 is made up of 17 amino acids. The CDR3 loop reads CASSIDPEREVLNEQFF. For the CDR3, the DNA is TGTGCCAGTAGTATAGATCCGGAGCGGGAGGTGTTGAATGAGCAGTTCTTC. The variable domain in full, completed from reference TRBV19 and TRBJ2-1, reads DGGITQSPKYLFRKEGQNVTLSCEQNLNHDAMYWYRQDPGQGLRLIYYSQIVNDFQKGDIAEGYSVSREKKESFPLTVTSAQKNPTAFYLCASSIDPEREVLNEQFFGPGTRLTVL.

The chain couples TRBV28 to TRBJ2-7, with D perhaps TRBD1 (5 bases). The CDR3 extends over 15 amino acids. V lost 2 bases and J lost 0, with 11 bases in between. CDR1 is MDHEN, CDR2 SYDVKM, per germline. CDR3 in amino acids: CASSLVPRASYEQYF. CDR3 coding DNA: TGTGCCAGCAGTTTAGTCCCCAGGGCCTCCTACGAGCAGTACTTC.

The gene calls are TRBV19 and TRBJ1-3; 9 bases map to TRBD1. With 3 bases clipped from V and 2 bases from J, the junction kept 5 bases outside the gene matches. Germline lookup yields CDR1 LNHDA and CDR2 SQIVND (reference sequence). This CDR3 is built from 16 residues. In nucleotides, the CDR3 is TGTGCCAGTAGTATGGGGACAGGGCGCCCTGGAAACACCATATATTTT. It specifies CASSMGTGRPGNTIYF.

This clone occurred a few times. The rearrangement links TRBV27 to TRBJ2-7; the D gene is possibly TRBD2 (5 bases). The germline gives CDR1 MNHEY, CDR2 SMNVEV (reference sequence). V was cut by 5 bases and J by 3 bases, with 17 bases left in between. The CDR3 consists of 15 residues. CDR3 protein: CASSLTLESVYEQYF. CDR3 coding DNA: TGTGCCAGCAGTCTAACACTAGAGAGTGTCTACGAGCAGTACTTC.

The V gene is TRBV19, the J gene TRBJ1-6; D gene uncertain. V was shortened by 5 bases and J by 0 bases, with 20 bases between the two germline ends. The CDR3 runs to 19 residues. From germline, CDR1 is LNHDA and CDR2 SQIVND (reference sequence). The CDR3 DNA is TGTGCCAGTAGTTGGAGGTCCGGAGACACTAGCTCCTATAATTCACCCCTCCACTTT. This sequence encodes CASSWRSGDTSSYNSPLHF.

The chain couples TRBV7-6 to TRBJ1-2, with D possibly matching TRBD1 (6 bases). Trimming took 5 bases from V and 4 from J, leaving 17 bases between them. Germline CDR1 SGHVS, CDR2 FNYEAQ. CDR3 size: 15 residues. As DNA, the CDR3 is TGTGCCAGCAGCCCCGTCGGGCAGGGGTTCTATGGCTACACCTTC. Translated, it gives CASSPVGQGFYGYTF.

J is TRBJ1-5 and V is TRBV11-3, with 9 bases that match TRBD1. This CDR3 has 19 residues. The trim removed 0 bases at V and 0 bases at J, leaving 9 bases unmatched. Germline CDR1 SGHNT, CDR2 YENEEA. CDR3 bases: TGTGCCAGCAGCTTAGACGAGGGGACAGGGCGATATAGCAATCAGCCCCAGCATTTT. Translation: CASSLDEGTGRYSNQPQHF.

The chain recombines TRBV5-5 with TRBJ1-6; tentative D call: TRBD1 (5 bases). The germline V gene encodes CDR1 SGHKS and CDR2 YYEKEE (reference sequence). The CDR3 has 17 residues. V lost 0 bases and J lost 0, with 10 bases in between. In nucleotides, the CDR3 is TGTGCCAGCAGCTTGGCCGGACACAGCTCCTATAATTCACCCCTCCACTTT. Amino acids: CASSLAGHSSYNSPLHF.

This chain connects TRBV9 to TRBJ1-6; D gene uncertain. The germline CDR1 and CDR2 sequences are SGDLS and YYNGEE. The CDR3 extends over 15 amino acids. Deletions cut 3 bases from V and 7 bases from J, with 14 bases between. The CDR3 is CASSAGHSQNSPLHF. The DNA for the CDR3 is TGTGCCAGCAGCGCAGGCCACTCCCAAAATTCACCCCTCCACTTT.